This T cell receptor (beta chain) was recovered during a study of beta chain features in type 1 diabetes. Study outcomes and limitations: In all four CD4+ subsets, TCRB CDR3 length was significantly, moderately reduced in type 1 diabetes.

What was sequenced were expressed TCRB transcripts, since all of the isolated RNA had been reverse transcribed. TCRdb keeps only in-frame clones here, not all; method: immunoSEQ multiplex PCR. This table has about 740,000 clones, around 15% appearing once. V lost 3 bases to trimming and J lost 3 bases, with 16 bases between them. The germline V gene has CDR1 SGHDT and CDR2 YYEEEE. The length of the CDR3 is 15 residues. This clone was seen more than once but under ten times. No antigen is known for it. The clonotype originates from a man aged 18 to 29 with type 1 diabetes. The chain employs TRBV5-6 and TRBJ2-7, with TRBD2 as a possible D gene (6 bases). Sequenced sample: naive CD4+ T cells from blood. The CDR3 DNA reads TGTGCCAGCAGCTCGGAGGGGCAGGGACTCTACGAGCAGTACTTC. Protein product: CASSSEGQGLYEQYF.